The 27 T cell receptor beta chains listed next were all sequenced from one sample in a study of OX40 agonist ivuxolimab in advanced cancers. The repertoire was sequenced with immunoSEQ multiplex PCR; TCRdb's copy has only in-frame clones and lacks some. In the table there are 35,000 to 45,000 clones, around 90% of which are singletons. The material was CD4+ or CD8+ T cells sorted from blood, obtained in a trial of the OX40 agonist ivuxolimab. Receptor source: an adult with an advanced solid tumor such as melanoma, head and neck, liver or kidney cancer.

This chain joins TRBV28 and TRBJ1-5; D might be TRBD1 (5 bases). V was pared by 4 bases and J by 4 bases, with 11 bases between. The CDR3 is 14 amino acids. CDR1 is MDHEN and CDR2 is SYDVKM in the germline V gene. The CDR3 loop is CASSYIRGNQPQHF. In nucleotides, the CDR3 is TGTGCCAGCAGTTACATTAGGGGAAATCAGCCCCAGCATTTT.

The J gene is TRBJ2-1, the V gene TRBV6-6; D uncertain. There are 12 residues in the CDR3. Germline V gives CDR1 MNHNY, CDR2 SVGAGI (reference sequence). Trimming stripped 0 bases from V and 9 bases from J, with 6 bases between. In DNA, the CDR3 is TGTGCCAGCAGTTACTCTACGTCTGAGCAGTTCTTC. Encoded protein: CASSYSTSEQFF.

The chain is built from TRBV6-5 and TRBJ2-7; D may be TRBD1 or TRBD2 (5 bases each). The CDR3 covers 13 residues. The germline gives CDR1 MNHEY, CDR2 SVGAGI. V was shortened by 4 bases and J by 0 bases, with 7 bases between the two germline ends. The CDR3 DNA sequence: TGTGCCAGCAGTTTCGGGGCCTCCTACGAGCAGTACTTC. Residues: CASSFGASYEQYF.

The V call is TRBV14, the J call TRBJ2-7; D gene ambiguous. V was shortened by 2 bases and J by 4 bases, with 3 bases between the two germline ends. CDR1 is SGHDN and CDR2 is FVKESK in the germline V gene. The CDR3 consists of 11 residues. This CDR3 is CASSQQYEQYF. For the CDR3, the DNA is TGTGCCAGCAGCCAACAATACGAGCAGTACTTC.

The chain is built from TRBV21-1 and TRBJ2-2; the D call of TRBD1 is as the table states it, not checked on the DNA. TRBV21-1 is recorded as a pseudogene. This CDR3 has 16 amino acids. The CDR3 sequence is CASSKANRGLLGELFF. CDR3 nucleotides: TGTGCCAGCAGCAAAGCAAACAGGGGGCTTTTGGGGGAGCTGTTTTTT.

This chain connects TRBV15 to TRBJ2-2; 11 bases match TRBD1. V dropped 2 bases and J dropped 5; count of bases not matched to a gene: 10. Germline CDR1 LNHNV, CDR2 YYDKDF (reference sequence). This CDR3 has 18 amino acids. CDR3 loop: CATSRSARTGGDTGELFF. For the CDR3, the DNA is TGTGCCACCAGCAGATCCGCCCGGACAGGGGGCGATACCGGGGAGCTGTTTTTT.

The chain has TRBV29-1 and TRBJ2-7, with 8 bases lining up with TRBD1. The J segment lost 3 bases and the V segment lost 4 bases, leaving 2 bases of the junction unmatched. CDR1 and CDR2 from the germline V gene are SQVTM and ANQGSEA. The CDR3 is 12 residues long. The CDR3 reads CSVVDRVYEQYF. The CDR3 DNA reads TGCAGCGTTGTGGACAGGGTCTACGAGCAGTACTTC.

The J gene is TRBJ1-2, the V gene TRBV4-1, with D unresolved. Trimming removed 0 bases from V and 2 bases from J, with 10 bases in between. The CDR3 is made up of 15 amino acids. Germline V lookup: CDR1 MGHRA, CDR2 YSYEKL. In nucleotides, the CDR3 is TGCGCCAGCAGCCAAGACGGAGGGCTAAACTATGGCTACACCTTC. It is translated as CASSQDGGLNYGYTF.

This clone appeared once. The gene calls are TRBV7-7 and TRBJ2-1; D remains ambiguous. Per the germline V gene, CDR1 is SSHAT and CDR2 is FNYEAQ (reference sequence). Trimming shortened V by 5 bases and J by 4 bases, and 15 bases separated the two germline ends. The CDR3 extends over 15 amino acids. As DNA, the CDR3 is TGTGCCAGCAGCCGCAGCCCTACCCGTTACAATGAGCAGTTCTTC. Translated, it gives CASSRSPTRYNEQFF.

V gene TRBV9 combines with J gene TRBJ2-3; D not certain. Germline CDR1 is SGDLS and CDR2 is YYNGEE. The CDR3 consists of 12 residues. The V gene lost 4 bases and the J gene lost 4 bases, with 7 bases spanning the gap. The CDR3 region has the DNA TGTGCCAGCAGCCGCCGGGCAGATACGCAGTATTTT. It specifies CASSRRADTQYF.

V is TRBV19 and J is TRBJ2-7; D not resolved. The germline V gene has CDR1 LNHDA and CDR2 SQIVND (reference sequence). The CDR3 length is 14 residues. V lost 3 bases and J 5 bases, leaving 14 bases between the germline ends. Here the CDR3 reads CASSISWQANEQYF. The CDR3 nucleotides are TGTGCCAGTAGTATCTCCTGGCAGGCCAACGAGCAGTACTTC.

A single count supports this clone. V gene TRBV28 combines with J gene TRBJ2-5; 8 bases are a match to TRBD1. Germline CDR1 and CDR2: MDHEN and SYDVKM. This CDR3 contains 16 residues. Trimming took 4 bases from V and 2 from J; bases not matched to a gene: 9. The CDR3 sequence is CASSSRTGTEQETQYF. The CDR3 DNA reads TGTGCCAGCAGTTCCCGGACAGGGACGGAGCAAGAGACCCAGTACTTC.

This clone occurred once. The V call is TRBV7-8, the J call TRBJ2-4, with TRBD2 identical over 8 bases. There are 13 residues in the CDR3. The trim removed 5 bases at V and 7 bases at J, leaving 4 bases unmatched. Germline CDR1 reads SGHVS; CDR2 reads FQNEAQ. This CDR3 reads CASSPGGENIQYF. Here the CDR3 DNA reads TGTGCCAGCAGCCCGGGGGGGGAGAACATTCAGTACTTC.

The chain couples TRBV5-1 to TRBJ1-3; D not resolved. V lost 0 bases and J lost 6, with 10 bases in between. Germline V gene sequence: CDR1 SGHRS, CDR2 YFSETQ. This CDR3 contains 14 residues. The CDR3 protein is CASSLGTQQNTIYF. CDR3 DNA: TGCGCCAGCAGCTTGGGTACACAACAAAACACCATATATTTT.

The J gene is TRBJ2-5, the V gene TRBV4-1; D possibly corresponds to TRBD1 (5 bases). The V gene's germline CDR1 is MGHRA and CDR2 YSYEKL. V was pared by 4 bases and J by 1 base, with 16 bases between. This CDR3 is built from 16 residues. DNA for the CDR3: TGCGCCAGCAGCCTCTACCAAGGGGCGGCCCAAGAGACCCAGTACTTC. Its translation: CASSLYQGAAQETQYF.

The genes are TRBV23-1 and TRBJ1-4; the D gene is possibly TRBD1 (6 bases). TRBV23-1 is given ORF status, its function remaining uncertain. V was cut by 9 bases and J by 8 bases, with 28 bases left in between. There are 17 residues in the CDR3. CDR3 loop: CARPLGGEQGREEKLFF. DNA for the CDR3: TGCGCCAGACCGTTGGGGGGGGAGCAGGGGAGGGAGGAAAAACTGTTTTTT.

This rearrangement joins TRBV5-1 to TRBJ2-5; 9 positions match TRBD1. The DNA matches TRBJ2-7 better at its end, which makes the J call doubtful. Germline CDR1 SGHRS, CDR2 YFSETQ. The CDR3 length is 15 residues. DNA of the CDR3: TGCGCCAGCAGCTTGGCACAGGGGGCCCAATACGAGCAGTACTTC. It encodes CASSLAQGAQYEQYF.

The chain combines TRBV4-3 with TRBJ1-2, with D possibly being TRBD1 (6 bases). Germline-derived CDR1 and CDR2 are LGHNA and YSLEER. CDR3 length: 14 amino acids. Trimming pared 1 base from V and 4 bases from J, leaving 10 bases between. The CDR3 protein is CASSQVVDSYGYTF. As DNA, the CDR3 is TGCGCCAGCAGCCAAGTTGTGGACAGCTATGGCTACACCTTC.

V is TRBV5-1 and J is TRBJ2-2, with D perhaps being TRBD1 or TRBD2 (5 bases each). Between the trimmed V and J ends, which lost 0 bases and 6 bases, there was a span of 12 bases. Germline V gene data show CDR1 as SGHRS and CDR2 as YFSETQ. The CDR3 consists of 15 residues. The CDR3 sequence is CASSLAGGEPGELFF. DNA for the CDR3: TGCGCCAGCAGCTTGGCTGGGGGAGAACCCGGGGAGCTGTTTTTT.

V usage is TRBV21-1 and J usage is TRBJ2-7; the table's D gene call, TRBD2, was not cross checked with the DNA. TRBV21-1 is a documented pseudogene. The CDR3 runs to 16 residues. The CDR3, as DNA: TGTGCCAGTAGCAGAGGGAGTCAGCCTCTTGTCTACGAGCAGTACGTC. Translating gives CASSRGSQPLVYEQYV.

Note on this clone: The same CDR3 arises from other DNA sequences in this sample as well. The J gene is TRBJ1-1, the V gene TRBV5-4; D unclear. The CDR3 length is 12 residues. CDR1 is SGHNT, CDR2 YYREEE, per germline (reference sequence). V lost 2 bases, J lost 3 bases, and 5 bases lay in between. For the CDR3, the DNA is TGTGCCAGCAGCTTCGGGGACACTGAAGCTTTCTTT. Translation gives CASSFGDTEAFF.

This rearrangement joins TRBV2 to TRBJ1-3; 7 positions match TRBD1. With 10 bases clipped from V and 2 bases from J, the junction kept 5 bases outside the gene matches. CDR1 is SNHLY, CDR2 FYNNEI, per germline. The CDR3 is made up of 13 amino acids. Written as DNA, the CDR3 is TGTGCCAAAGAGACAGGGCCTGGAAACACCATATATTTT. It translates to CAKETGPGNTIYF. The full variable domain, with the rest looked up from reference TRBV2 and TRBJ1-3, is EPEVTQTPSHQVTQMGQEVILRCVPISNHLYFYWYRQILGQKVEFLVSFYNNEISEKSEIFDDQFSVERPDGSNFTLKIRSTKLEDSAMYFCAKETGPGNTIYFGEGSWLTVV.

The rearrangement uses TRBV4-3 and TRBJ2-2, with D unresolved. CDR1 and CDR2 (germline): LGHNA, YSLEER. The CDR3 loop spans 15 amino acids. V shed 4 bases and J shed 1 base, with 10 bases lying between them. The CDR3 spells CASSRGNRNTGELFF. DNA of the CDR3: TGCGCCAGCAGCCGAGGAAACAGGAACACCGGGGAGCTGTTTTTT.

The rearrangement uses TRBV9 and TRBJ2-1; possible D gene TRBD1, 6 bases. This CDR3 has 14 amino acids. V was shortened by 3 bases and J by 5 bases, with 12 bases between the two germline ends. CDR1 and CDR2 from the germline V gene are SGDLS and YYNGEE. The CDR3: CASSGTVFDNEQFF. The CDR3 nucleotides read TGTGCCAGCAGCGGGACAGTTTTCGACAATGAGCAGTTCTTC.

The chain carries TRBV19 and TRBJ2-1; D might be TRBD1 or TRBD2, each matching 5 bases. The V gene lost 6 bases and the J gene lost 2 bases, with 14 bases spanning the gap. From germline, CDR1 is LNHDA and CDR2 SQIVND (reference sequence). The CDR3 loop spans 15 amino acids. Here the CDR3 DNA reads TGTGCCAGTAGCCTCAGTCAGGGACCCTACAATGAGCAGTTCTTC. This gives the protein CASSLSQGPYNEQFF.

This clone showed up just a few times. The chain joins TRBV9 to TRBJ2-7; D is unclear. Trimming cost V 0 bases and J 7 bases, with 14 bases left between them. CDR1 is SGDLS and CDR2 is YYNGEE in the germline V gene. CDR3 length: 14 residues. The CDR3 sequence is CASSVVPQVGEQYF. In nucleotides, the CDR3 is TGTGCCAGCAGCGTAGTCCCCCAGGTTGGAGAGCAGTACTTC.

The table lists this clone with a count of one. The chain couples TRBV5-4 to TRBJ2-7; D is unclear. The CDR3 has 13 amino acids. Germline CDR1 and CDR2: SGHNT and YYREEE (reference sequence). V lost 4 bases and J lost 2, with 10 bases in between. DNA for the CDR3: TGTGCCAGCAGCAGTGATCTCGCCTACGAGCAGTACGTC. Residues: CASSSDLAYEQYV.